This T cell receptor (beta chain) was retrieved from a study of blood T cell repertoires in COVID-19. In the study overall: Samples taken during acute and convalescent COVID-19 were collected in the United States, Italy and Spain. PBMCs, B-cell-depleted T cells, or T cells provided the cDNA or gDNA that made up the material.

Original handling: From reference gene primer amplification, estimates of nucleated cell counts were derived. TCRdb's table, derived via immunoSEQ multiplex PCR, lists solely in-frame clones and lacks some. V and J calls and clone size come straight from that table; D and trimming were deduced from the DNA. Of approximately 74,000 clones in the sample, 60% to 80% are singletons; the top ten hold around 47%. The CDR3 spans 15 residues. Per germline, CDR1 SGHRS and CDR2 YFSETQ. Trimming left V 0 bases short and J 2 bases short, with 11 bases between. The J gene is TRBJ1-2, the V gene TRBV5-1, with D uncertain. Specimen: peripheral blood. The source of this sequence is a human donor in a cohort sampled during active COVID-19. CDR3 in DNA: TGCGCCAGCAGCTTGGCGGCAGCGGTAAACTATGGCTACACCTTC. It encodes CASSLAAAVNYGYTF.